One and the same sample provided the 7 T cell receptor beta chains below, sequenced in a study of T-cell memory formation after mild COVID-19. TCRdb fed the 5' RACE reads into MiXCR, producing one record per CDR3 protein. Among some 120,000 distinct CDR3 sequences, around 15% were seen once, and the ten largest hold approximately 5.5%. Material: PBMCs or a T cell subset sorted from them (not recorded which). The receptors were sampled from a man younger than 35 who had mild COVID-19 (a few samples of this study predate the infection). Cell type and time point are not known.

V and J are TRBV12-2 and TRBJ2-1; whether TRBD1, the table's D call, matches the DNA was not checked. TRBV12-2 is annotated as a pseudogene. The CDR3 is 13 residues long. The CDR3 nucleotides read TGTGCCCCGGGGACCTTTTCCTACAATGAGCAGTTCTTC. It yields the protein CAPGTFSYNEQFF.

This clonotype showed up many times. The chain recombines TRBV7-2 with TRBJ1-1; D is perhaps TRBD1 (5 bases). The ends were cut back, 2 bases at V and 4 bases at J, with 8 bases in the middle. The CDR3 has 13 residues. From germline, CDR1 is SGHTA and CDR2 FQGNSA. CDR3 in amino acids: CASSLQGSTEAFF. CDR3 nucleotide sequence: TGTGCCAGCAGCTTACAGGGTAGCACTGAAGCTTTCTTT.

This clonotype was counted only a few times. The chain employs TRBV28 and TRBJ1-3; weak D call: TRBD1 (5 bases). Germline assignment: CDR1 MDHEN and CDR2 SYDVKM. CDR3 length: 15 residues. Trimming left V 4 bases short and J 0 bases short, with 10 bases between. CDR3 in amino acids: CASSSGGGSGNTIYF. CDR3 nucleotide sequence: TGTGCCAGCAGTTCGGGGGGAGGCTCTGGAAACACCATATATTTT.

The chain combines TRBV5-5 with TRBJ2-1; D is unclear. In germline, CDR1 is SGHKS, CDR2 YYEKEE (reference sequence). V shed 0 bases and J shed 7 bases, with 14 bases lying between them. This CDR3 comprises 15 residues. CDR3 DNA sequence: TGTGCCAGCAGCTTGGTACACGGGTTTGGGAATGAGCAGTTCTTC. Its translation: CASSLVHGFGNEQFF.

This clonotype was counted only a few times. This chain uses TRBV5-1 with TRBJ2-5; 7 positions agree with TRBD2. Per germline, CDR1 SGHRS and CDR2 YFSETQ. With V trimmed by 4 bases and J by 0 bases, 3 bases remained unmatched. CDR3 length equals 14 residues. CDR3 DNA: TGCGCCAGCAGCGTGGGGGGGTACCAAGAGACCCAGTACTTC. This gives the protein CASSVGGYQETQYF.

The rearrangement links TRBV29-1 to TRBJ2-5, with a weak D call TRBD2 (6 bases). This CDR3 has 15 amino acids. Germline V gene lookup returns CDR1 SQVTM and CDR2 ANQGSEA. The V gene lost 0 bases and the J gene lost 2 bases, with 13 bases spanning the gap. The DNA for the CDR3 is TGCAGCGTTGAAGATAGAAGGACTACACAAGAGACCCAGTACTTC. As protein: CSVEDRRTTQETQYF.

This chain links TRBV7-7 with TRBJ2-5, with D unresolved. V lost 5 bases and J 4 bases, leaving 20 bases between the germline ends. The CDR3 has 16 amino acids. CDR1 is SSHAT and CDR2 is FNYEAQ in the germline V gene (reference sequence). The CDR3 DNA reads TGTGCCAGCAGCCCGAGGCCCGGAGCGACGGGAGAGACCCAGTACTTC. Translated: CASSPRPGATGETQYF.